Below are 21 T cell receptor beta chains sequenced from a single sample in a study of blood T cell repertoires in COVID-19. Only in-frame clones appear in the TCRdb table, and some are missing; sequencing was by immunoSEQ multiplex PCR. The data hold 150,000 to 200,000 clones, with under 90% observed a single time. The sequenced material came from PBMCs or T cells enriched from blood (not recorded which). These receptors were collected from a woman between 50 and 59 years old who had recovered from COVID-19.

The chain is built from TRBV27 and TRBJ1-2, with D perhaps TRBD1 (6 bases). The CDR3 length is 14 residues. Germline CDR1 and CDR2: MNHEY and SMNVEV (reference sequence). The ends were cut back, 4 bases at V and 5 bases at J, with 14 bases in the middle. The CDR3 DNA reads TGTGCCAGCAGTTCGGACAGTGGGAAGTATGGCTACACCTTC. Protein: CASSSDSGKYGYTF.

V is TRBV6-5 and J is TRBJ1-4; 7 nucleotides align to TRBD1. The germline V gene has CDR1 MNHEY and CDR2 SVGAGI. This CDR3 region has 14 residues. V shed 5 bases, J shed 8 bases, and the junction held 8 bases outside the gene matches. As DNA, the CDR3 is TGTGCCAGCAGTAGACAGGGTGTTAGAGAAAAACTGTTTTTT. Translating it yields CASSRQGVREKLFF.

V is TRBV6-2 or TRBV6-3 and J is TRBJ1-5; TRBD1 agrees at 7 bases. Trimming cost V 2 bases and J 2 bases; bases outside gene matches: 6. The CDR3 length is 16 residues. CDR1 is MNHEY and CDR2 is SVGEGT in the germline V gene. The CDR3: CASSYAGGFGNQPQHF. As DNA, the CDR3 is TGTGCCAGCAGTTACGCAGGGGGTTTCGGCAATCAGCCCCAGCATTTT.

This rearrangement joins TRBV10-3 to TRBJ2-1, with 14 bases identical to TRBD2. This CDR3 is 17 amino acids long. V was pared by 6 bases and J by 6 bases, with 10 bases of the junction left unmatched. Germline loops: CDR1 ENHRY, CDR2 SYGVKD. CDR3 sequence: CAIRPGLAGVSGNEQFF. The CDR3 DNA reads TGTGCCATCAGACCGGGACTAGCGGGAGTGAGCGGCAATGAGCAGTTCTTC.

The chain is built from TRBV6-2 or TRBV6-3 and TRBJ2-1; 15 bases are shared with TRBD2. The CDR3 is made up of 17 amino acids. Germline V CDR1 and CDR2: MNHEY, SVGEGT. Trimming cost V 0 bases and J 8 bases; bases outside gene matches: 5. In DNA, the CDR3 is TGTGCCAGCAGTTACTCAGGACTAGCGGGGGGGCCTGATGAGCAGTTCTTC. Protein product: CASSYSGLAGGPDEQFF.

The rearrangement uses TRBV13 and TRBJ2-1; TRBD2 matches at 9 bases. The CDR3 sequence is 16 residues long. Germline trimming cut 0 bases from V and 7 bases from J; bases unmatched to any gene: 7. CDR1 and CDR2 from the germline V gene are PRHDT and FYEKMQ (reference sequence). The CDR3 DNA reads TGTGCCAGCAGCTTAGGCGCGGGAGGGCCTGGGAATGAGCAGTTCTTC. It codes for CASSLGAGGPGNEQFF.

The V gene is TRBV5-1, the J gene TRBJ1-1; tentative D call: TRBD1 (6 bases). V gave up 4 bases and J gave up 8 bases, with 18 bases separating them. The CDR3 is made up of 14 amino acids. Germline CDR1 and CDR2: SGHRS and YFSETQ. CDR3 sequence: CASSLTGGREEAFF. The CDR3 DNA follows: TGCGCCAGCAGCCTGACAGGTGGAAGGGAGGAAGCTTTCTTT.

V usage is TRBV7-2 and J usage is TRBJ2-3; 9 bases map to TRBD2. The J segment lost 2 bases and the V segment lost 4 bases, leaving 4 bases of the junction unmatched. CDR1 and CDR2 (germline): SGHTA, FQGNSA. This CDR3 spans 15 amino acids. For the CDR3, the DNA is TGTGCCAGCAGCTCTTCTAGCGGGAACACAGATACGCAGTATTTT. Residues: CASSSSSGNTDTQYF.

This clone has a handful of counts. The CDR3 bases are TGTGCCAGCTCGAGCTCAAAGGGACTAAGGTCGCGAAGGTGGTGGAATTCACCCCTCCACTTT. It encodes CASSSSKGLRSRRWWNSPLHF. The chain is built from TRBV12-1 and TRBJ1-6. TRBV12-1 is marked as a pseudogene. The CDR3 has 21 amino acids.

This chain uses TRBV24-1 with TRBJ1-6; 7 bases are a match to TRBD1. The V gene end was trimmed by 4 bases and the J gene end by 0 bases; junction bases not matched to a gene: 11. CDR1 is KGHDR and CDR2 is SFDVKD in the germline V gene. The CDR3 has 19 residues. CDR3 protein: CATSEPGQPNRSYNSPLHF. The CDR3 bases are TGTGCCACCAGTGAACCGGGACAGCCTAACCGCTCCTATAATTCACCCCTCCACTTT.

V is TRBV14 and J is TRBJ2-3, with D perhaps matching TRBD2 (5 bases). Per the germline V gene, CDR1 is SGHDN and CDR2 is FVKESK. Trimming shortened V by 3 bases and J by 8 bases, and 12 bases separated the two germline ends. CDR3 size: 13 residues. This chain's CDR3 is CASSQGLAGTQYF. The DNA of the CDR3 is TGTGCCAGCAGCCAGGGTCTAGCTGGTACGCAGTATTTT. The variable domain in full, with the rest retrieved from reference TRBV14 and TRBJ2-3, is EAGVTQFPSHSVIEKGQTVTLRCDPISGHDNLYWYRRVMGKEIKFLLHFVKESKQDESGMPNNRFLAERTGGTYSTLKVQPAELEDSGVYFCASSQGLAGTQYFGPGTRLTVL.

The genes are TRBV6-5 and TRBJ1-2; D ambiguous. The V gene's germline CDR1 is MNHEY and CDR2 SVGAGI. V lost 5 bases and J lost 2, with 15 bases in between. The CDR3 contains 15 residues. The DNA of the CDR3 is TGTGCCAGCAGTCAGAACCGACTGGTCAACTATGGCTACACCTTC. Translation gives CASSQNRLVNYGYTF.

The gene calls are TRBV11-3 and TRBJ2-7, with 8 bases fitting TRBD1. Germline CDR1 SGHNT, CDR2 YENEEA. The V gene end was trimmed by 2 bases and the J gene end by 3 bases; junction bases not matched to a gene: 12. The length of the CDR3 is 17 residues. Here the CDR3 DNA reads TGTGCCAGCAGCTTAAGCTCAGGGGGCGCAAACTTCTACGAGCAGTACTTC. This translates into CASSLSSGGANFYEQYF.

The V and J genes are TRBV27 and TRBJ2-2; D uncertain. CDR1 MNHEY and CDR2 SMNVEV come from the germline V gene (reference sequence). This CDR3 spans 12 amino acids. Trimming took 1 base from V and 6 from J, leaving 3 bases between them. Here the CDR3 DNA reads TGTGCCAGCAGTTTATTCTCCGGGGAGCTGTTTTTT. Protein sequence: CASSLFSGELFF.

In regard to this clone: Other DNA sequences from this sample encode an identical CDR3 as well. The chain employs TRBV10-3 and TRBJ1-5; perhaps TRBD1 as D (6 bases). The CDR3 sequence is 15 residues long. Germline V CDR1 and CDR2: ENHRY, SYGVKD. V shed 3 bases and J shed 5 bases, with 14 bases lying between them. CDR3: CAISEQGGGYQPQHF. As DNA, the CDR3 is TGTGCCATCAGTGAACAGGGAGGGGGTTATCAGCCCCAGCATTTT.

The chain joins TRBV28 to TRBJ1-2; D may be TRBD1 (5 bases). The CDR3 has 15 residues. Trimming took 5 bases from V and 4 from J, leaving 17 bases between them. CDR1 is MDHEN, CDR2 SYDVKM, per germline. For the CDR3, the DNA is TGTGCCAGCAGTGCCGGGGGGACTTTTTCCTATGGCTACACCTTC. Amino acid sequence: CASSAGGTFSYGYTF.

This chain links TRBV5-1 with TRBJ1-1; a possible D gene is TRBD1 (5 bases). V was cut by 4 bases and J by 0 bases, with 13 bases left in between. This CDR3 spans 15 amino acids. Germline V lookup: CDR1 SGHRS, CDR2 YFSETQ. The CDR3: CASSTQGSVNTEAFF. The CDR3 DNA is TGCGCCAGCAGCACTCAGGGTTCAGTGAACACTGAAGCTTTCTTT.

This chain joins TRBV3-1 (or the pseudogene TRBV3-2) and TRBJ1-1; 12 bases are a match to TRBD1. Germline CDR1 LGHDT, CDR2 YNNKEL (reference sequence). The CDR3 sequence is 16 residues long. Losses at the gene ends were 0 bases for V and 7 bases for J; bases not matched to a gene: 6. The CDR3 protein is CASSQDLGTGGDEAFF. The DNA of the CDR3 is TGTGCCAGCAGCCAAGATCTTGGGACAGGGGGCGATGAAGCTTTCTTT.

The chain is built from TRBV5-1 and TRBJ2-3; no clear D gene. V was pared by 0 bases and J by 4 bases, with 9 bases between. The germline V gene has CDR1 SGHRS and CDR2 YFSETQ. CDR3 length: 14 amino acids. The CDR3 DNA is TGCGCCAGCAGCTTGGCGGTAGTCCCAGATACGCAGTATTTT. Translated, it gives CASSLAVVPDTQYF. The whole variable domain, remainder taken from reference TRBV5-1 and TRBJ2-3, is KAGVTQTPRYLIKTRGQQVTLSCSPISGHRSVSWYQQTPGQGLQFLFEYFSETQRNKGNFPGRFSGRQFSNSRSEMNVSTLELGDSALYLCASSLAVVPDTQYFGPGTRLTVL.

As for this clone: At the DNA level, this CDR3 is encoded by other sequences in the same sample as well. V and J are TRBV5-1 and TRBJ2-3; perhaps TRBD2 as D (6 bases). V was cut by 2 bases and J by 4 bases, with 11 bases left in between. There are 14 residues in the CDR3. Germline CDR1 and CDR2: SGHRS and YFSETQ. The CDR3 DNA is TGCGCCAGCAGCTTTGGAGGGATCGCAGATACGCAGTATTTT. This sequence encodes CASSFGGIADTQYF.

The rearrangement links TRBV6-2 or TRBV6-3 to TRBJ1-2; 7 bases agree with TRBD1. The V gene's germline CDR1 is MNHEY and CDR2 SVGEGT. The CDR3 spans 16 residues. Losses at the gene ends were 2 bases for V and 4 bases for J; bases not matched to a gene: 10. The CDR3 loop reads CASSYAAGGRIYGYTF. CDR3 DNA sequence: TGTGCCAGCAGTTACGCGGCAGGGGGGCGGATCTATGGCTACACCTTC.